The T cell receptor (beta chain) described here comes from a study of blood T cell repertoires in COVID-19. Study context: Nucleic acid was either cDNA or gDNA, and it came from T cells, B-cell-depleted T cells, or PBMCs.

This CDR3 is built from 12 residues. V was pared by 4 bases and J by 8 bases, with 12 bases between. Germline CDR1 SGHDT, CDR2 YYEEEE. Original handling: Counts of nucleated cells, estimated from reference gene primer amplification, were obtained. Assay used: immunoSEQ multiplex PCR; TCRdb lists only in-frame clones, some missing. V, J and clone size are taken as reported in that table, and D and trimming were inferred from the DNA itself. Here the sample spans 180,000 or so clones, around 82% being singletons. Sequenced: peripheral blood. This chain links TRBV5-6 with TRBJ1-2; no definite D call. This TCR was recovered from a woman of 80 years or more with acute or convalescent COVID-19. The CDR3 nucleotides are TGTGCCAGCAGCAGACTAACCTCGGGCTACACCTTC. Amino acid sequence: CASSRLTSGYTF.